Included here is one T cell receptor (beta chain) sequence, with context. The antigen it recognizes is unknown. Within one base of it there is no much larger clone, and no base qualities were kept. The CDR3 regions of human TCRbeta chains were analyzed by immunosequencing. Under the source paper's analysis protocol: Repertoire TCRs were matched against a reference library of SARS-CoV-2-specific TCRs generated with the MIRA antigen-specificity platform. Breadth meant the fraction of unique TCRs that were SARS-CoV-2-associated, whereas depth meant the fraction of total T cells that were SARS-CoV-2-associated. Using the MIRA data, every spike-specific TCR was mapped to the spike region that the TCR reacted to and assigned to either a CD4 or a CD8 class. Log10-transformed breadth and depth values were compared by one-way ANOVA with Sidak's multiple comparisons tests. What TCRdb holds here is the immuneACCESS table cut down to in-frame rearrangements. Part of the clones is not present; checked against another copy, under half of the missing clones reflect an unresolved V gene, and the others are unexplained. D and trimming were read from the DNA, whereas the V and J calls and clone size are those reported in that table. Within this sample are tens of thousands of clones, with roughly 80% of them counted one time only. The ten largest clones take up 27% of the sample.

The source of the sample is a study of T cell responses to AZD1222 COVID-19 vaccine (dated by TCRdb to 2020 to 2023). A note on the overall study: TCR sequencing covered 230 or so trial participants: nearly 210 given two doses of AZD1222 and about 26 given two doses of MenACWY control vaccine. Trial participants were enrolled into age subgroups of 18-55, 56-69 and 70-plus years, which contained approximately 150, 30 and 60 TCR-sequenced participants, respectively.

What the authors observed across the whole study: After two AZD1222 doses, spike-specific TCR breadth and depth were significantly higher than at day 0 and than in MenACWY recipients. Vaccine-associated CD4 TCRs spanned the whole spike protein, with dominant responses in regions 160-218 and 743-854. Because no day 14 peak-response samples were available, repertoires were characterized only after the peak T cell response. Most participants were white British and females outnumbered males, and the authors suggested that clonal diversity may have been underestimated. Epitopes outside the regions mutated in the B.1.351 and B.1.1.7 variants were reportedly recognized by nearly half of the unique spike-specific TCRs. In the small 56-69-year group, the increase in depth fell short of significance, most likely because of low power. Conclusions about previously exposed vaccinees were limited because only five to seven AZD1222 recipients were SARS-CoV-2 seropositive at baseline.

From the germline V gene, CDR1 is MDHEN and CDR2 is SYDVKM. The CDR3, from cysteine to phenylalanine, totals 16 residues. Just CDR3 DNA is preserved here, 48 bases in frame from base 1. V is shortened by 5 bases, J by 2 bases, and the region joining them spans 19 bases. The time point label of this sample denotes: about 28 days (+/-7) after the second vaccine dose. The treatment or condition label corresponds to: meningococcal conjugate vaccine given as trial control. The vaccinee samples were drawn from two UK trials, COV001 and COV002, one of which was a single-blind randomized controlled phase 2/3 trial testing AZD1222 (ChAdOx1 nCoV-19) in healthy adults. For TCRbeta chain sequencing, PBMC samples from trial participants were taken at day 0 and at day 28 after the second dose.

This chain joins TRBV28 to TRBJ2-7; the D assignment is uncertain and may be TRBD1 or TRBD2, with 6 bases supporting each. The TCR originated in an adult who received the MenACWY meningococcal vaccine as a control. The sequencing used peripheral blood, collected 28 days after the second dose of the MenACWY control vaccine. The DNA is as follows: TGTGCCAGCAGTCCCCCCACGGGGGCCCCTACCTACGAGCAGTACTTC. Translated, it reads CASSPPTGAPTYEQYF.